These T cell receptor beta chains were read from a single sample in a study of shared clonotypes between healthy human individuals. Repertoires were generated with immunoSEQ multiplex PCR, while TCRdb's copy carries only in-frame clones and drops some. The sample gives about 2 million clones, about 95% of which show up once; approximately 1% is in the top ten. Sequenced: naive CD8+ T cells sorted from blood. The receptors derive from a man aged 18 to 30 in good health. CDR3s leave out the opening cysteine and the closing phenylalanine or tryptophan. Some rows mark clone size as missing; the rest say once, few, many or name a class of expanded clone.

TRBV29-1	TRBJ1-2	.	SVETETNGYT
TRBV10-2	TRBJ2-7	.	ASSEGSGDEQY
TRBV5-1	TRBJ2-3	few	ASSLGQPTDTQY
TRBV27	TRBJ1-2	few	ASSGDRVGYGYT
TRBV6-1	TRBJ2-7	.	ASSPSSGSLYEQY
TRBV7-9	TRBJ1-1	once	ASSVILNTEAF
TRBV15	TRBJ1-2	.	ATSREGGVDGYT
TRBV6-7	TRBJ1-1	.	ASSYWAESRFTEAF
TRBV6-5	TRBJ1-5	.	ASSYSAGLGQPQH
TRBV6-5	TRBJ2-5	.	ASSSRDNQETQY
TRBV7-6	TRBJ2-2	.	ASSLATASNTGELF
TRBV11-3	TRBJ2-5	.	ASSSSGGQETQY
TRBV13	TRBJ2-1	.	ASSTGTSGINEQF
TRBV4-3	TRBJ2-1	.	ASSQDEAGVYNEQF
TRBV27	TRBJ2-1	.	ASSWSGGSDNEQF
TRBV19	TRBJ2-1	.	ASIPTGVDPYNEQF
TRBV7-9	TRBJ2-6	.	ASSLFIGGANVLT
TRBV10-2	TRBJ1-1	.	ASSEGAVGNTEAF
TRBV30	TRBJ1-6	.	AWRPPGQGYSPLH
TRBV13	TRBJ2-7	.	ASRFEGRGNPYEQY
TRBV5-1	TRBJ2-5	.	ASSLGGTEETQY
TRBV5-4	TRBJ2-7	.	ASSLGGTGSLEQY
TRBV7-8	TRBJ2-2	.	ASSLLRGKDYLGTGELF
TRBV19	TRBJ1-5	.	ASSISQLNQPQH